What follows are 4 T cell receptor beta chains derived from one specimen sequenced in a study of T cell responses to AZD1222 COVID-19 vaccine. Here immunoSEQ multiplex PCR was the method, and the copy in TCRdb shows in-frame clones only, minus some. Counted here are some 100,000 clones, 90% to 95% occurring once; the ten biggest clones make up less than 4%. The source material was peripheral blood, sampled 28 days after the second AZD1222 dose. These receptors were collected from an adult who received the AZD1222 COVID-19 vaccine.

In DNA, the CDR3 is TGTGCCAGCGGGATCGGACAGGCCTACTACGAGCAGTACTTC. Protein: CASGIGQAYYEQYF. The genes are TRBV6-6 and TRBJ2-7; 7 bases line up with TRBD1. The V gene's germline CDR1 is MNHNY and CDR2 SVGAGI (reference sequence). The CDR3 totals 14 residues. V trimming: 8 bases; J trimming: 3 bases; junction bases outside the gene matches: 10.

A single count supports this clone. J is TRBJ2-7 and V is TRBV4-2; D may be TRBD2 (6 bases). Between the trimmed V and J ends, which lost 0 bases and 3 bases, there was a span of 15 bases. CDR1 is LGHNA and CDR2 is YNFKEQ in the germline V gene. The CDR3 length is 16 residues. The CDR3 nucleotides are TGTGCCAGCAGCCAAGAAGAGGGCGGGGCCTACTACGAGCAGTACTTC. Its translation: CASSQEEGGAYYEQYF.

This chain links TRBV19 with TRBJ1-5; 8 nucleotides align to TRBD1. The CDR3 spans 13 residues. From germline, CDR1 is LNHDA and CDR2 SQIVND (reference sequence). V lost 9 bases to trimming and J lost 1 base; unmatched junction nucleotides: 2. For the CDR3, the DNA is TGTGCCAGCAGGGGGCACAGCAATCAGCCCCAGCATTTT. Translation: CASRGHSNQPQHF. Drawing the rest from reference TRBV19 and TRBJ1-5, the complete variable domain is DGGITQSPKYLFRKEGQNVTLSCEQNLNHDAMYWYRQDPGQGLRLIYYSQIVNDFQKGDIAEGYSVSREKKESFPLTVTSAQKNPTAFYLCASRGHSNQPQHFGDGTRLSIL.

V is TRBV11-2 and J is TRBJ1-1; no reliable D call. V lost 3 bases to trimming and J lost 0 bases, with 11 bases between them. Germline lookup yields CDR1 SGHAT and CDR2 FQNNGV. The CDR3 length is 15 residues. The CDR3 protein is CASSFLRRLNTEAFF. DNA of the CDR3: TGTGCCAGCAGCTTTCTTCGCAGGCTGAACACTGAAGCTTTCTTT. Full variable domain (missing parts from reference TRBV11-2 and TRBJ1-1): EAGVAQSPRYKIIEKRQSVAFWCNPISGHATLYWYQQILGQGPKLLIQFQNNGVVDDSQLPKDRFSAERLKGVDSTLKIQPAKLEDSAVYLCASSFLRRLNTEAFFGQGTRLTVV.